A selection of T cell receptor beta chains follows, all from one sample in a study of blood T cell repertoires in COVID-19. TCRdb's copy holds only in-frame clones and misses some; the assay was immunoSEQ multiplex PCR. The sample holds some 64,000 clones; roughly 86% are singletons and the top ten take 3.5%. The sample taken for sequencing was peripheral blood. These receptors were obtained from a man aged 50-60 years with active COVID-19. Both conserved end residues are part of each CDR3.

V gene	J gene	CDR3 protein
TRBV7-2	TRBJ1-2	CASSPTDRGGYTF
TRBV2	TRBJ2-3	CASSEWRGGDTQYF
TRBV4-1	TRBJ2-3	CASSHPRGDTQYF
TRBV19	TRBJ1-3	CASSRAGTGNTIYF
TRBV18	TRBJ1-5	CASSPPGGNQPQHF
TRBV6-1	TRBJ1-2	CASSERRAPSSYTF
TRBV6-6	TRBJ2-3	CASRYTDTQYF
TRBV19	TRBJ1-3	CASSYDRGGNTIYF
TRBV30	TRBJ1-1	CAWNTAGGGPEAFF
TRBV21-1	TRBJ2-3	CASSKGGLAGGPIRIF
TRBV4-1	TRBJ2-3	CASSQANYYSTDTQYF
TRBV5-6	TRBJ2-5	CASSLGGSGTQYF
TRBV4-1	TRBJ1-1	CASSQVKDTVTEAFF
TRBV5-6	TRBJ2-7	CASSTPLGRTGGSYEQYF
TRBV18	TRBJ2-1	CASSPRRTSGVYNEQFF
TRBV19	TRBJ2-1	CASSIRGKASSYNEQFF
TRBV7-8	TRBJ2-3	CASSLLAGGRDTQYF